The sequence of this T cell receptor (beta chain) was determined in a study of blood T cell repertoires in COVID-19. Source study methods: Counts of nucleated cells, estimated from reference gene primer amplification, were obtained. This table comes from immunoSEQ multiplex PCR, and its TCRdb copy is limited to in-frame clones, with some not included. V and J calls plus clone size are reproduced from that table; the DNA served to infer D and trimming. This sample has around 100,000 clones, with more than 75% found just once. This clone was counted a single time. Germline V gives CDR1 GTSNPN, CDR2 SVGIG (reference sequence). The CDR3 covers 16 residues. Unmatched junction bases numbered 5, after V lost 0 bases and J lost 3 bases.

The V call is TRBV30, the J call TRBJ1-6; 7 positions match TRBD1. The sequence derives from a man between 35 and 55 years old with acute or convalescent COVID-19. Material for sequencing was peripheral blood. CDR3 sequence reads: CAWSVVSGGYNSPLHF. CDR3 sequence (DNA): TGTGCCTGGAGTGTTGTTTCAGGGGGCTATAATTCACCCCTCCACTTT.